Included here is one T cell receptor (beta chain) sequence, with context. Its specificity is unknown. Germline-derived CDR1 and CDR2 are SGHAT and FQNNGV. Trimming took 4 bases from V and 3 from J; bases not matched to a gene: 9. The CDR3 contains 16 residues. While unrecorded immune exposures were likely, the donors were nominally healthy when sampled. This record comes from a study of cytomegalovirus exposure and HLA in healthy donors. Across the study: The study placed approximately 80% of its 398 genotyped donors in the Caucasian-associated ancestry cluster. Study-level results: Another analysis was done later, and it associated 15,000 to 20,000 TCR beta sequences with HLA alleles at 0.05 false discovery rate. A few chains tied to CMV proved CMV antigen-specific in vitro.

PCR employed 60 Vbeta and 13 Jbeta primers. The repertoire was sequenced with immunoSEQ multiplex PCR; TCRdb's copy has only in-frame clones and lacks some. The repertoire has about 110,000 clones, approximately 80% of them found once; the top ten carry 3.5% to 4%. The chain links TRBV11-2 to TRBJ2-3; 8 bases match TRBD2. Sequencing was carried out using PBMCs. The source of this sequence is a man aged 55 to 69 in good health and CMV-seronegative. The CDR3 here is CASSSDGGAGTDTQYF. The CDR3 nucleotides read TGTGCCAGCAGCTCAGACGGGGGGGCCGGGACAGATACGCAGTATTTT.